Described below is a single TCR beta chain sequence and its context. This clone was counted a single time. Its specific antigen is unknown. Base-call qualities are not available, and no considerably larger clone is one nucleotide away. Libraries came from the immunoSEQ multiplex PCR assay. For the multiplex PCR, a mixture combining 60 forward primers for TCR Vbeta segments and 13 reverse primers for TCR Jbeta segments was used. The CDR3 region of rearranged TCR beta genes was amplified from genomic DNA with a multiplex PCR assay. The amplified TCR beta libraries were sequenced on the Illumina HiSeq System as 87-base-pair reads. The study's processing was this. A later analysis tallied around 82 million unique TCR beta chains across the 666 repertoires, and roughly 11 million of those chains were shared by two or more donors. A nearest-neighbor algorithm error-corrected the raw reads and collapsed the reads into unique sequences, merging closely related sequences to remove PCR and sequencing errors. To assign V, D and J gene segments, CDR3 sequences were aligned to IMGT reference sequences. Each retained sequence needed at least a six-nucleotide match to both a V gene segment and a J gene segment. Rearrangements were classified as productive when the CDR3 lacked stop codons and remained in frame with V and J, and all other rearrangements were classified as non-productive. CDR3 was defined according to IMGT convention as the region running from the second conserved V-encoded cysteine to the conserved J-encoded phenylalanine. The earlier analysis of approximately 500 of the donors excluded sequences that lacked an unambiguous match to a single V gene segment. An earlier analysis of several hundred of the donors called V segments functional above 56.7% productive rearrangements and segregating when the between-donor standard deviation exceeded 5%. To diagnose cytomegalovirus status from the catalog of TCR beta chain sequences, a statistical classification framework was built. A later analysis assigned V and J genes by comparing TCR nucleotide sequences with IMGT/GENE-DB human TR gene sequences. The TCRdist pipeline was used in a later analysis to assign CDR3 sequences and most-parsimonious VDJ recombination scenarios. In a later analysis, each TCR beta chain was defined by its CDR3 amino acid sequence together with its V-gene family, and reads without a unique V-gene family were excluded. To address suspected cross-contamination and a sequencing artifact, a later analysis removed 450 to 700 highly shared, low-generation-probability nucleotide sequences. In a later analysis, a clonal expansion index for each public chain was calculated from normalized within-repertoire ranks of inferred template counts. In a later analysis, generation probabilities were computed with a VDJ recombination model fitted to out-of-frame rearrangements, and the resulting probabilities were checked against IGoR. In a later analysis, hypergeometric tests were used to score TCR-TCR, TCR-HLA and TCR-CMV co-occurrence, with a repertoire-size bias correction applied to TCR pairs. In a later analysis, false discovery rates were estimated by permuting HLA or CMV assignments 20 times. A later analysis grouped co-occurring TCRs with DBSCAN, adding TCRdist sequence similarity when clustering within HLA-allele-positive subsets. Repertoires with fewer than 30,000 or more than 120,000 public chains were left out of co-occurrence clustering, as were four to six repertoires with anomalous nucleotide sharing. Sourced from immuneACCESS, this table was stored by TCRdb with only in-frame sequences that have V and J called. A share of the clones is absent; for the studies checked, an unresolved V gene accounts for under half, and the remainder has no known explanation. The V and J calls and clone size come from that table; D and trimming were worked out from the DNA. Present in this sample are around 160,000 clones, 68% of which were seen just once. Over 1.2% of the sample comes from the top ten.

This sample was taken from a study of cytomegalovirus exposure and HLA in healthy donors (dated by TCRdb to about 2017). With respect to the entire study: According to an earlier analysis of 587 of the donors, roughly 180 million T cells yielded 90 million to 130 million unique TCR beta sequences and approximately 300 Gb of sequence data. An early release that covered approximately 600 HLA-typed donors contained approximately 300 gigabases of sequencing data and approximately 85 million unique TCR sequences. The genetic ancestry cluster associated with self-reported Caucasian donors included 81% of the approximately 430 genotyped donors. The study aimed to test whether cataloging public T cell receptors could reveal signatures of past pathogen exposure. The T cell repertoires of around 730 subjects were profiled by immunosequencing and related to cytomegalovirus serostatus. A separate validation cohort of 100 to 150 different subjects was used in addition to the approximately 670-subject first cohort. To predict cytomegalovirus infection status, the study brought together high-throughput TCR immunosequencing, statistical association of individual TCRs with disease status, and machine learning. In a later analysis, previously published TCR beta repertoires from 550 to 700 donors were re-analyzed and high-resolution HLA genotyping was added so that TCR occurrence patterns could be studied. The later analysis used no new phenotypic data to find candidate immune exposures, relying instead on TCR beta sequences and their occurrence across donors. To decide whether each TCR beta V gene segment behaved as functional or pseudogenic, an earlier analysis of some 600 of the donors relied on high-throughput TCR beta sequencing. Donor age, sex, ethnicity and CMV serostatus were compiled together with the repertoire data. A later genetic analysis used genome-wide SNP genotypes for about 60% of the roughly 670 donors, treating that subset as a discovery cohort. Every repertoire in the discovery cohort had been generated on one and the same sequencing platform. HLA typing covered class I and class II loci at four-digit resolution. The number of typed donors differed by locus: about 620-630 for A, B, C, DRB1 and DQB1; 522 for DQA1; 606 for DPA1; and 400 to 480 for DPB1. Because of strong linkage in the cohort, roughly five DR-DQ haplotypes were treated as single units for association and clustering. Among a few hundred genotyped donors of the cohort, an average of roughly 240,000 unique TCR beta nucleotide sequences were sequenced per donor, around 20% of them non-productive. Here is what the overall study found, with its caveats: A few of the identified cytomegalovirus-associated TCR beta chains were confirmed in vitro to be specific for cytomegalovirus antigens. Linkage disequilibrium might explain the correlated functional status among segregating V segments, but an unknown experimental factor could not be excluded. In a later analysis, TCR association rates were found to vary across HLA loci, with the most associated TCRs seen for DRB1 alleles and the fewest for HLA-C alleles. Because HLA typing was unavailable for some donors at each locus, only the typed subset was used in association tests. A later analysis associated about 18,000 TCR beta sequences with specific HLA alleles at a false discovery rate of 0.05. In a later analysis, HLA-associated TCR beta chains were found to be more clonally expanded and to have lower generation probabilities than equally common non-associated chains. In both the original and validation cohorts, the classifier was reported to diagnose cytomegalovirus status with high specificity and sensitivity. Presence/absence analyses assumed roughly uniform sequencing depth across donors, an assumption that may not hold. The sequencing pipeline was judged likely to have produced a cluster of highly shared sequence variants as a technical artifact. According to a later analysis, most CMV-associated TCR beta chains appeared to be HLA-restricted, and the HLA associations seemed to be driven largely by CMV exposure. Only TCR beta chains were sequenced in this cohort, and the absence of alpha or paired-chain data limited detectable features. Roughly 15 rarely observed V segments, including chromosome 9 orphons, were excluded from the earlier analysis of some 590 of the donors because counts were too low. A further reported finding was that TCR beta sequences accurately predicted the HLA-A and HLA-B alleles for most subjects in the first cohort. For the cohort, immune exposure information was limited to CMV serostatus. A later analysis reported that several top co-occurrence clusters appeared linked to parvovirus B19, influenza, CMV and Epstein-Barr virus. In an earlier analysis of 500 to 650 of the donors, most TCR beta V segments appeared in productive rearrangements about 90% or about 30% of the time, broadly matching IMGT annotations. Assigning TCR associations to individual alleles was difficult when HLA alleles, especially DR and DQ, strongly co-occurred. Most TCR sequences were seen in very few donors, while some public TCRs were found in many individuals. The study listed 164 TCR beta chains as associated with cytomegalovirus. An association between a missense DCLRE1C variant and V-gene and J-gene trimming of TCR beta chains was found in a later genetic analysis and replicated in an independent cohort. Compared with the roughly 670-donor mean, donors in an Asian-associated ancestry cluster had fewer N-insertions in productive TCRs, according to a later genetic analysis. The authors suggested that the approach could potentially be generalized to other disease states and immunological phenotypes.

The cohort comprised several hundred healthy bone marrow donors. At the time of sampling, every cohort member was nominally healthy, though immune exposures that went unrecorded were likely present. The donor tested CMV seronegative and was one of the 352 seronegative cohort members. A peripheral blood sample was collected from each donor, and TCR beta sequencing was performed on peripheral blood mononuclear cells. The Qiagen DNeasy Blood Extraction Kit was used to extract genomic DNA from the blood cell samples. The material sequenced was PBMCs. This TCR was sampled from a man aged 45-65 years in good health and CMV-seronegative.

The DNA sequence follows: TGTGCCAGCAGCTCACGGTCGGGGATCTATGGCTACACCTTC. Translated, it reads CASSSRSGIYGYTF. The chain is assembled from TRBV11-2 and TRBJ1-2; the D gene remains uncertain. There are 14 amino acids in the CDR3, from cysteine to phenylalanine inclusive. Of the read, only the CDR3 DNA is kept; its 42 bases are in frame from base 1. V drops 4 bases and J drops 4 bases, leaving 13 bases in between. As encoded in the germline V gene, CDR1 is SGHAT while CDR2 is FQNNGV.